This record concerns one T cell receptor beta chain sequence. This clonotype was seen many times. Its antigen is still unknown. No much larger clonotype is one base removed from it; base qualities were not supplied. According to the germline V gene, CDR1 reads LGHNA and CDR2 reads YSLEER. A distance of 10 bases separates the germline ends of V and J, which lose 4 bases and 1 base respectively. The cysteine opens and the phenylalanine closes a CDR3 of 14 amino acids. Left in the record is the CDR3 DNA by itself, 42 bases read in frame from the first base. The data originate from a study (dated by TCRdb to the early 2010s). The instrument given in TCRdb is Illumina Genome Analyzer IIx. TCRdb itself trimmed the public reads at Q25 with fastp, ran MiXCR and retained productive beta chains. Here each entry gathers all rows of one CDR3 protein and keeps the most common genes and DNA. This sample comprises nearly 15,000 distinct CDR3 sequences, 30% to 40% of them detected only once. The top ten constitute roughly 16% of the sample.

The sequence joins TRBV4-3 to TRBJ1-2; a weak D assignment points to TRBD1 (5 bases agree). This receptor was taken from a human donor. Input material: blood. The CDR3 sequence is CASSRERGNYGYTF. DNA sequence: TGCGCCAGCAGCCGGGAGAGGGGTAACTATGGCTACACCTTC.